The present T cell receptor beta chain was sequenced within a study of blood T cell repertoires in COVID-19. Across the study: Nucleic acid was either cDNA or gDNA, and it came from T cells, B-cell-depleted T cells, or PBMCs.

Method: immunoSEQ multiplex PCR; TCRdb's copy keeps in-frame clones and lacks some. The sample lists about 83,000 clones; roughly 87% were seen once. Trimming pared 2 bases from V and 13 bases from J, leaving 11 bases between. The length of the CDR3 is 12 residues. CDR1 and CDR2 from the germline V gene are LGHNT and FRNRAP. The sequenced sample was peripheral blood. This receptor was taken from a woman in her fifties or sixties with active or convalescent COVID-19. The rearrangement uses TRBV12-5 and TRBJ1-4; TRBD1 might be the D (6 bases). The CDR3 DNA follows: TGTGCTAGTGGTTTGAGCTCAGGGGTACTGTTTTTT. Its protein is CASGLSSGVLFF.